Listed below are T cell receptor beta chains from one sample, sequenced in a study of PD-L1 blockade in urothelial cancer. Some clones are missing from TCRdb's copy, which holds only in-frame ones; the method was immunoSEQ multiplex PCR. The table lists tens of thousands of clones, 81% of them singletons. The sample consisted of PBMCs, taken around atezolizumab (anti-PD-L1) treatment. The receptors were gathered from a man in his sixties or seventies with urothelial cancer. CDR3s include the opening cysteine and the closing phenylalanine or tryptophan. The D gene is left open where the match is weak. Clone size, where shown, is once, few, many, or a class for clones that have expanded.

size,J,D,V,DNA,CDR3
-,TRBJ2-4,TRBD1,TRBV27,TGTGCCAGCAGTCCATCCTTAGGACAGGGTGTTGCCAAAAACATTCAGTACTTC,CASSPSLGQGVAKNIQYF
-,TRBJ2-2,TRBD2,TRBV6-1,TGTGCCAGCAGTGAACTAGCGGACACCGGGGAGCTGTTTTTT,CASSELADTGELFF
-,TRBJ1-2,TRBD1,TRBV5-1,TGCGCCAGCAGCTTGGGAGACAGGGGGCGCGTCTATGGCTACACCTTC,CASSLGDRGRVYGYTF
few,TRBJ2-5,TRBD1,TRBV7-2,TGTGCCAGCAGCCCTGGGACAGGGGGCGGGCAAGAGACCCAGTACTTC,CASSPGTGGGQETQYF
-,TRBJ2-7,TRBD1,TRBV27,TGTGCCAGCAGTCCCCGGACAGGGCCCTACGAGCAGTACTTC,CASSPRTGPYEQYF
-,TRBJ1-1,-,TRBV29-1,TGCAGCGTTGAAACCCCGGGGGGAAGAACTGAAGCTTTCTTT,CSVETPGGRTEAFF
-,TRBJ1-5,-,TRBV19,TGTGCCAGTAGTATTGATGCAGGGGGCAATCAGCCCCAGCATTTT,CASSIDAGGNQPQHF
once,TRBJ2-1,TRBD1,TRBV5-1,TGCGCCAGCAGTTTCACCGGGACAGGGACCAATGAGCAGTTCTTC,CASSFTGTGTNEQFF
-,TRBJ2-1,TRBD2,TRBV28,TGTGCCAGCAACCTAGCGGGGGGCTCCTACAATGAGCAGTTCTTC,CASNLAGGSYNEQFF
-,TRBJ1-1,-,TRBV5-4,TGTGCCAGCAGCTTGGGGGGCGCCGACACTGAAGCTTTCTTT,CASSLGGADTEAFF
-,TRBJ2-6,-,TRBV30,TGTGCCTGGAGTCGTCGGGGATCTGGGGCCAACGTCCTGACTTTC,CAWSRRGSGANVLTF
-,TRBJ2-5,TRBD1,TRBV9,TGTGCCAGCAGCGTAGCGATAGGGGGCGGAAAAGAGACCCAGTACTTC,CASSVAIGGGKETQYF
-,TRBJ2-1,TRBD2,TRBV11-2,TGTGCCAGCAGTTTGGTTAGCGGGGCCTACAATGAGCAGTTCTTC,CASSLVSGAYNEQFF
once,TRBJ2-3,-,TRBV9,TGTGCCAGCAGCGTAGTGGCCACAGATACGCAGTATTTT,CASSVVATDTQYF
-,TRBJ2-1,TRBD1,TRBV10-1,TGCGCCAGCAGTGAGTTCAAGGGGGCGCGCAATGAGCAGTTCTTC,CASSEFKGARNEQFF
-,TRBJ2-7,TRBD1,TRBV30,TGTGCCTGGAGAAGGGGACAGGGGGCACCCTACGAGCAGTACTTC,CAWRRGQGAPYEQYF
-,TRBJ2-7,-,TRBV5-5,TGTGCCAGCAGCGTGCAGGGGATTGATCATTACGAGCAGTACTTC,CASSVQGIDHYEQYF
-,TRBJ2-1,TRBD2,TRBV4-2,TGTGCCAGCAGCCTTAAGCCGAAACCGGGACTAGCCCTACCAAACTACAATGAGCAGTTCTTC,CASSLKPKPGLALPNYNEQFF
-,TRBJ2-3,-,TRBV5-1,TGCGCCAGCAAAACGGGAGTGGACACAGATACGCAGTATTTT,CASKTGVDTDTQYF
-,TRBJ2-7,-,TRBV10-3,TGTGCCATCAGTGGCGGGGTGGACAGGAGCTCCTCCTACGAGCAGTACTTC,CAISGGVDRSSSYEQYF
-,TRBJ2-7,-,TRBV11-2,TGTGCCAGCAGCTTAGACAGGTCCTCCTACGAGCAGTACTTC,CASSLDRSSYEQYF
-,TRBJ2-6,TRBD2,TRBV10-3,TGTGCCATCAGTGAGTCCTTAGCGGGAGCGTCCGGGGCCAACGTCCTGACTTTC,CAISESLAGASGANVLTF